This T cell receptor beta chain was documented in a study of blood T cell repertoires in COVID-19. Study information: PBMCs, B-cell-depleted T cells, or T cells provided the cDNA or gDNA that made up the material.

Repertoires were generated with immunoSEQ multiplex PCR, while TCRdb's copy carries only in-frame clones and drops some. The table records hundreds of thousands of clones, 80% to 90% of them present only once. The ends lost 3 bases at V and 5 bases at J; junction bases unmatched: 5. Germline CDR1 LNHDA, CDR2 SQIVND (reference sequence). This CDR3 comprises 15 residues. The sample consisted of PBMCs or T cells enriched from blood (not recorded which). The chain recombines TRBV19 with TRBJ2-3; 10 bases agree with TRBD1. The TCR comes from a middle-aged woman who had been exposed to COVID-19. CDR3 coding DNA: TGTGCCAGTAGTATCTGGACAGGGGGTTTAGATACGCAGTATTTT. This gives the protein CASSIWTGGLDTQYF.